The clone carrying this T cell receptor (beta chain) is medium-sized (0.01 to 0.1%) in the sample. Its antigen is unidentified. Produced via immunoSEQ multiplex PCR; TCRdb's table is partial and in-frame only. This repertoire shows about 4,200 clones, about 62% found once; its top ten account for roughly 17%. These data belong to a study of regulatory dendritic cells for organ transplantation. Study results and limitations: Mature dendritic cells appeared to drive more memory CD8+ clonal expansion than regulatory ones.

Allogeneic regulatory or mature dendritic cells were co-cultured for four to six days with CFSE-labeled sorted T cells at 1:10. V lost 6 bases and J 5 bases, leaving 16 bases between the germline ends. This CDR3 has 14 residues. Germline V lookup: CDR1 SNHLY, CDR2 FYNNEI. The source material was memory CD8+ T cells from blood cultured with regulatory dendritic cells. The subset: CD45RO+ memory T cells. The sequence came from a human donor in good health. The J gene is TRBJ1-1, the V gene TRBV2, with a tentative D call TRBD1 (5 bases). CDR3 nucleotides: TGTGCCAGCAGAGAGACAGACTCTTGGACTGAAGCTTTCTTT. Its protein product is CASRETDSWTEAFF.